Below are 20 T cell receptor beta chains sequenced from a single sample in a study of T cells after somatic rescue of genetic block. Produced via immunoSEQ multiplex PCR; TCRdb's table is partial and in-frame only. The sample holds approximately 88,000 clones, 85% to 90% seen once. The sample consisted of peripheral blood mononuclear cells (PBMCs). The receptor source for this set is a woman under 30.

The V and J genes are TRBV5-4 and TRBJ2-1, with TRBD1 matching 7 bases. Trimming at V came to 4 bases and at J to 6 bases, leaving 7 bases not matched to a gene. This CDR3 is 14 amino acids long. In germline, CDR1 is SGHNT, CDR2 YYREEE (reference sequence). The CDR3 is CASSVDRVANEQFF. CDR3 sequence (DNA): TGTGCCAGCAGCGTAGACAGGGTGGCCAATGAGCAGTTCTTC. The full variable domain, its missing parts supplied by reference TRBV5-4 and TRBJ2-1, is ETGVTQSPTHLIKTRGQQVTLRCSSQSGHNTVSWYQQALGQGPQFIFQYYREEENGRGNFPPRFSGLQFPNYSSELNVNALELDDSALYLCASSVDRVANEQFFGPGTRLTVL.

V is TRBV27 and J is TRBJ2-2; D remains unclear. The CDR3 is made up of 11 amino acids. CDR1 is MNHEY, CDR2 SMNVEV, per germline (reference sequence). Trimming cost V 7 bases and J 2 bases, with 2 bases left between them. The DNA of the CDR3 is TGTGCCAGCACCAACACCGGGGAGCTGTTTTTT. Translation gives CASTNTGELFF.

This chain joins TRBV4-2 and TRBJ1-5; TRBD1 is a possible D gene (6 bases). Trimming removed 4 bases from V and 2 bases from J, with 15 bases in between. CDR3 length: 16 residues. Germline CDR1 LGHNA, CDR2 YNFKEQ. The CDR3 sequence is CASSPNDRWGNQPQHF. CDR3 sequence (DNA): TGTGCCAGCAGCCCTAATGACAGGTGGGGCAATCAGCCCCAGCATTTT.

This chain uses TRBV7-2 with TRBJ2-5, with D maybe TRBD1 (7 bases). The CDR3 has 13 residues. Germline CDR1 reads SGHTA; CDR2 reads FQGNSA. The V end lost 4 bases, the J end lost 5 bases, and 11 bases lay between the germline ends. The CDR3 loop is CASSSRGVETQYF. The DNA for the CDR3 is TGTGCCAGCAGCTCCAGGGGGGTGGAGACCCAGTACTTC.

The chain carries TRBV4-1 and TRBJ2-1, with 7 bases aligning to TRBD2. Germline loops: CDR1 MGHRA, CDR2 YSYEKL. CDR3 length equals 16 residues. V lost 5 bases and J lost 0; bases outside the gene matches: 7. CDR3 DNA sequence: TGCGCCAGCAGCATTAGCGGGCAGAGCTCCTACAATGAGCAGTTCTTC. This gives the protein CASSISGQSSYNEQFF.

The chain couples TRBV27 to TRBJ2-5; 7 nucleotides match TRBD2. Germline CDR1 is MNHEY and CDR2 is SMNVEV (reference sequence). The CDR3 length is 15 residues. V was clipped by 6 bases and J by 4 bases; unmatched bases: 11. CDR3 bases: TGTGCCAGCAGCGGCGGGAGTAGGAGAATAGAGACCCAGTACTTC. Encoded protein: CASSGGSRRIETQYF.

The chain uses TRBV5-4 and TRBJ2-1, with 8 bases aligning to TRBD2. Germline CDR1 reads SGHNT; CDR2 reads YYREEE (reference sequence). The ends lost 6 bases at V and 7 bases at J; junction bases unmatched: 3. The CDR3 sequence is 12 residues long. The CDR3 DNA is TGTGCCAGCACCCCTAGCGGGAATGAGCAGTTCTTC. It is translated as CASTPSGNEQFF.

V and J are TRBV11-3 and TRBJ1-1, with TRBD1 matching 8 bases. V shed 7 bases, J shed 11 bases, and the junction held 9 bases outside the gene matches. The CDR3 has 12 residues. Germline CDR1 SGHNT, CDR2 YENEEA. The CDR3 DNA reads as TGTGCCAGCACCGAAGGCCCAGGGGGCGCTTTCTTT. Amino acids: CASTEGPGGAFF.

V and J are TRBV5-1 and TRBJ1-5; 8 bases are a match to TRBD1. Looked up from germline, CDR1 is SGHRS and CDR2 is YFSETQ. V was clipped by 4 bases and J by 3 bases; unmatched bases: 6. This CDR3 spans 15 amino acids. DNA for the CDR3: TGCGCCAGCAGCAGGACAGGGAGCCTCAATCAGCCCCAGCATTTT. Its protein product is CASSRTGSLNQPQHF.

The chain has TRBV6-6 and TRBJ2-2, with 8 bases aligning to TRBD2. The germline V gene has CDR1 MNHNY and CDR2 SVGAGI (reference sequence). The CDR3 runs to 15 residues. The ends lost 2 bases at V and 5 bases at J; junction bases unmatched: 4. The CDR3, as DNA: TGTGCCAGCAGTTACGACGCTAGCGGGACCGGGGAGCTGTTTTTT. It translates to CASSYDASGTGELFF.

This rearrangement joins TRBV4-1 to TRBJ2-7; D call uncertain. Trimming stripped 0 bases from V and 0 bases from J, with 12 bases between. Germline lookup yields CDR1 MGHRA and CDR2 YSYEKL. This CDR3 spans 16 amino acids. The CDR3 loop is CASSQEPSQSSYEQYF. The CDR3 nucleotides are TGCGCCAGCAGCCAAGAGCCCAGCCAGAGCTCCTACGAGCAGTACTTC.

This chain links TRBV25-1 with TRBJ1-3; 7 nucleotides agree with TRBD1. Germline V gene data show CDR1 as MGHDK and CDR2 as SYGVNS. The CDR3 loop spans 16 amino acids. The V and J ends lost 0 bases and 0 bases, in that order; junction bases with no gene match: 2. CDR3 sequence: CASSEYQGDSGNTIYF. The CDR3 coding sequence is TGTGCCAGCAGTGAATATCAGGGGGACTCTGGAAACACCATATATTTT.

The chain employs TRBV4-2 and TRBJ1-1; a weak D match, TRBD1 (6 bases). The CDR3 is 14 amino acids. V dropped 6 bases and J dropped 4 bases, with 15 bases sitting between them. Per the germline V gene, CDR1 is LGHNA and CDR2 is YNFKEQ. The CDR3 spells CASRPRGWGTEAFF. CDR3 DNA sequence: TGTGCCAGCAGGCCCAGGGGATGGGGCACTGAAGCTTTCTTT.

As regards this clone: Other DNA sequences of this sample code for an identical CDR3. The chain employs TRBV6-4 and TRBJ2-3; 9 nucleotides line up with TRBD2. The CDR3 is 15 residues long. Per the germline V gene, CDR1 is MRHNA and CDR2 is SNTAGT. Trimming removed 4 bases from V and 0 bases from J; junction bases left unmatched: 2. CDR3 residues: CASSATSGSTDTQYF. In DNA, the CDR3 is TGTGCCAGCAGTGCAACTAGCGGGAGCACAGATACGCAGTATTTT.

The rearrangement joins TRBV6-1 to TRBJ1-2; 8 bases are shared with TRBD1. The junction had 17 bases not matched to a gene; V was cut back by 4 bases and J by 4 bases. Germline CDR1 MNHNS, CDR2 SASEGT. The CDR3 spans 18 residues. This CDR3 reads CASSGKGQGTQGFYGYTF. The CDR3 DNA is TGTGCCAGCAGTGGGAAAGGACAGGGAACCCAGGGGTTCTATGGCTACACCTTC.

V usage is TRBV27 and J usage is TRBJ2-7; 7 bases line up with TRBD1. Germline CDR1 reads MNHEY; CDR2 reads SMNVEV (reference sequence). The CDR3 is 14 amino acids. Losses at the gene ends were 2 bases for V and 4 bases for J; bases not matched to a gene: 5. DNA for the CDR3: TGTGCCAGCAGTTTAGGCAGGGGGTTGTACGAGCAGTACTTC. Amino acids: CASSLGRGLYEQYF.

The chain combines TRBV7-2 with TRBJ1-4, with D perhaps TRBD1 (6 bases). CDR1 SGHTA and CDR2 FQGNSA come from the germline V gene. V shed 5 bases and J shed 4 bases, with 17 bases lying between them. CDR3 length: 16 amino acids. This CDR3 reads CASSPPVGHHNEKLFF. CDR3 DNA: TGTGCCAGCAGCCCCCCTGTGGGACACCATAATGAAAAACTGTTTTTT.

The V call is TRBV6-5, the J call TRBJ2-7, with 9 bases identical to TRBD2. Looked up from germline, CDR1 is MNHEY and CDR2 is SVGAGI. Germline trimming cut 1 base from V and 4 bases from J; bases unmatched to any gene: 2. The CDR3 covers 14 residues. The CDR3: CASSYYSGSYEQYF. In DNA form, the CDR3 reads TGTGCCAGCAGTTACTATAGCGGGAGTTACGAGCAGTACTTC.

The chain recombines TRBV30 with TRBJ2-3; D not certain. This CDR3 spans 13 amino acids. CDR1 is GTSNPN, CDR2 SVGIG, per germline (reference sequence). Trimming pared 2 bases from V and 1 base from J, leaving 7 bases between. The CDR3 sequence is CAWSTTRTDTQYF. The DNA of the CDR3 is TGTGCCTGGAGTACTACCCGCACAGATACGCAGTATTTT. The complete variable domain, with remaining parts taken from reference TRBV30 and TRBJ2-3, reads SQTIHQWPATLVQPVGSPLSLECTVEGTSNPNLYWYRQAAGRGLQLLFYSVGIGQISSEVPQNLSASRPQDRQFILSSKKLLLSDSGFYLCAWSTTRTDTQYFGPGTRLTVL.

The rearrangement links TRBV6-5 to TRBJ2-2, with D unresolved. In germline, CDR1 is MNHEY, CDR2 SVGAGI. The CDR3 runs 13 residues. V lost 6 bases, J lost 4 bases, and 9 bases lay in between. CDR3 region: CASRMISTGELFF. The DNA for the CDR3 is TGTGCCAGCAGGATGATCAGCACCGGGGAGCTGTTTTTT.